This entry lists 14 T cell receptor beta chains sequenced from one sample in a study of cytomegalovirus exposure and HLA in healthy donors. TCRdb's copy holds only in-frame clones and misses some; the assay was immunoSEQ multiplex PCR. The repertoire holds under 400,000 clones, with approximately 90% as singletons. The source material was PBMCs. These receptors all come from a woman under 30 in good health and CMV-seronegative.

CDR3 DNA: TGTGCCAGCTCCCAACAGGGAAGCTACGAGCAGTACTTC. This encodes CASSQQGSYEQYF. The J gene is TRBJ2-7, the V gene TRBV18; possible D gene TRBD1, 6 bases. The CDR3 length is 13 residues. Between the trimmed V and J ends, which lost 6 bases and 3 bases, there was a span of 12 bases. The germline CDR1 and CDR2 sequences are KGHSH and LQKENI.

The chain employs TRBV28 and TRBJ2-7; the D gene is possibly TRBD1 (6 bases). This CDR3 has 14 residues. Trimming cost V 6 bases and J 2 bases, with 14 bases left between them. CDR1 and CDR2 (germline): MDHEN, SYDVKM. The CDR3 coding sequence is TGTGCCAGCAGCCGACCGGGACACCCCTACGAGCAGTACTTC. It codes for CASSRPGHPYEQYF.

The CDR3 nucleotides read TGTGCCAGCAAGGCAGGGGTAACCTACGAGCAGTACTTC. This codes for CASKAGVTYEQYF. The rearrangement links TRBV2 to TRBJ2-7; weak D call: TRBD1 (6 bases). Germline V gene sequence: CDR1 SNHLY, CDR2 FYNNEI. The CDR3 totals 13 residues. V was clipped by 7 bases and J by 2 bases, with 12 bases between them.

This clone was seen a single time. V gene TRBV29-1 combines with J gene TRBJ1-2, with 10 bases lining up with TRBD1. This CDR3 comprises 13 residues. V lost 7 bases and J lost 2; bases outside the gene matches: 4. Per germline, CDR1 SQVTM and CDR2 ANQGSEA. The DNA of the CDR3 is TGCAGCGCCGAGGGACAGGGGAACTATGGCTACACCTTC. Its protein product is CSAEGQGNYGYTF. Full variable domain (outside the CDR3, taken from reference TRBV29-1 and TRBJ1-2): SAVISQKPSRDICQRGTSLTIQCQVDSQVTMMFWYRQQPGQSLTLIATANQGSEATYESGFVIDKFPISRPNLTFSTLTVSNMSPEDSSIYLCSAEGQGNYGYTFGSGTRLTVV.

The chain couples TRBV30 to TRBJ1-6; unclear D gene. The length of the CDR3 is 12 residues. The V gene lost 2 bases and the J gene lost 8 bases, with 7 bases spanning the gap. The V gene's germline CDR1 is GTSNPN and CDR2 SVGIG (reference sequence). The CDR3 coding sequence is TGTGCCTGGAGTTCCGGGTATTCACCCCTCCACTTT. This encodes CAWSSGYSPLHF.

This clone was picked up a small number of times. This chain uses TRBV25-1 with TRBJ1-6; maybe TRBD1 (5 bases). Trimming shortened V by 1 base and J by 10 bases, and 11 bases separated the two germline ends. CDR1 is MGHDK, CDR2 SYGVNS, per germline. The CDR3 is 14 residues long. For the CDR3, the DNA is TGTGCCAGCAGTGAATTACAGGTCCTCTCACCCCTCCACTTT. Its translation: CASSELQVLSPLHF.

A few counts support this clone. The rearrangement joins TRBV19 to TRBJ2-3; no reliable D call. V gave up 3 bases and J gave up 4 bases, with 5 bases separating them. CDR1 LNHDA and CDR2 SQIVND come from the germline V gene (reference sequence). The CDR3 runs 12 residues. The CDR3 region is CASSMAPDTQYF. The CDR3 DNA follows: TGTGCCAGTAGTATGGCCCCAGATACGCAGTATTTT.

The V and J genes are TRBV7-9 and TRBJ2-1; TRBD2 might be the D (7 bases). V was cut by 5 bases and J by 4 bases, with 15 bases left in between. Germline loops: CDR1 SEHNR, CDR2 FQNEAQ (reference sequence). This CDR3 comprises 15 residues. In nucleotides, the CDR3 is TGTGCCAGCAGCGGGGGGGCGGTCAGATACAATGAGCAGTTCTTC. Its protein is CASSGGAVRYNEQFF.

The CDR3 DNA follows: TGTGCCAGCAGGCCCCAACAGGCCTCCTATCAGCCCCAGCATTTT. Translated: CASRPQQASYQPQHF. This chain uses TRBV6-1 with TRBJ1-5, with a possible D match to TRBD1 (5 bases). This CDR3 is built from 15 residues. Per germline, CDR1 MNHNS and CDR2 SASEGT. The germline V and J ends were trimmed by 6 bases and 5 bases, with 17 bases remaining between them.

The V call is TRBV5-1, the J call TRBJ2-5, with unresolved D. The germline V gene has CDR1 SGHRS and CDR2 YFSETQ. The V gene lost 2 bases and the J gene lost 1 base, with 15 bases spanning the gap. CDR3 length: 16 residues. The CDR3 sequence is CASSLVPDTTQETQYF. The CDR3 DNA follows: TGCGCCAGCAGCTTAGTCCCTGACACGACCCAAGAGACCCAGTACTTC.

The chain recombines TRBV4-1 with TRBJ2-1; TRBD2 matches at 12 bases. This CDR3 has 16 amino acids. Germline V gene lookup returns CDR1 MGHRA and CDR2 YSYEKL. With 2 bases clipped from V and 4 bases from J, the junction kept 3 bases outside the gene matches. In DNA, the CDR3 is TGCGCCAGCAGCCAAAATGGACTAGCGGGGTACAATGAGCAGTTCTTC. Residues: CASSQNGLAGYNEQFF.

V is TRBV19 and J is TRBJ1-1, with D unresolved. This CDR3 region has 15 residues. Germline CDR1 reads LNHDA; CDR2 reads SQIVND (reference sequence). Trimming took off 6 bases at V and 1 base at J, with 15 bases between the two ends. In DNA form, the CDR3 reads TGTGCCAGTAGCGGGCAGGAGGGCTGGAACACTGAAGCTTTCTTT. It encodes CASSGQEGWNTEAFF.

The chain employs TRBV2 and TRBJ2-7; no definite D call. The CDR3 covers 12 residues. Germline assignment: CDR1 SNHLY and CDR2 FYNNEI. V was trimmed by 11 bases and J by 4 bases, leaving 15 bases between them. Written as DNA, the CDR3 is TGTGCCGGCACTACTGGAGTGTACGAGCAGTACTTC. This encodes CAGTTGVYEQYF.

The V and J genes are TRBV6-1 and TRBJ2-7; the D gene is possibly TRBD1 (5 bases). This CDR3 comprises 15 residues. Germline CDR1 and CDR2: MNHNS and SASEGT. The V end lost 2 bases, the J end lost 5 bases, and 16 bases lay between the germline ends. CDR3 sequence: CASSEFYRQRDEQYF. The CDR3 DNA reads TGTGCCAGCAGTGAATTTTATAGACAGCGCGACGAGCAGTACTTC.